The present TCR beta chain was sequenced within a study of OX40 agonist ivuxolimab in advanced cancers. Regarding the study in general: Ivuxolimab was an agonistic, fully human IgG2 monoclonal antibody directed against OX40 (CD134), a costimulatory receptor. Intravenous ivuxolimab was administered to patients every 2 weeks at six dose levels: 0.01, 0.1, 0.3, 1.5, 3 and 10 mg/kg. Patients were allowed to have had prior anti-PD-1, anti-PD-L1 or anti-CTLA-4 therapy, and roughly 40% of the dose-escalation patients had been treated with checkpoint inhibitors. Peripheral TCRbeta sequencing aimed to test whether ivuxolimab altered TCR sequence diversity and caused clonal T-cell expansion. The monotherapy dose-escalation portion (N of about 49 patients) of the phase I ivuxolimab trial is reported in the paper. Of the roughly 54 dose-escalation patients, hepatocellular carcinoma was present in about 19, melanoma in around 15, renal cell carcinoma in 9 and head and neck cancer in 9. Partial responses occurred in three dose-escalation patients: two with cutaneous melanoma and one with hepatocellular carcinoma. In the dose-escalation cohort, 70% to 85% of patients were male, and the mean age was 60 years with a range of roughly 23 to 79. Broad study findings and their caveats: Low levels of normalized T-cell clonal expansion were also seen in some patients who did not respond. Which antigens the clonally expanded peripheral T cells were specific for was not determined. On average, CD8+ T cells showed more expanded clones than CD4+ T cells after ivuxolimab. At doses of 0.1 to 3.0 mg/kg, clonal expansion of both CD4+ and CD8+ blood T cells was observed from baseline to week 6. In the 0.1-3.0 mg/kg groups, partial responders had among the lowest normalized peripheral clonal expansion, particularly in CD8+ T cells.

The trial excluded patients who had a history of autoimmune disease or were on systemic immunosuppression. In every dose cohort, peripheral blood was drawn for TCR sequencing at baseline, cycle 4 day 1, and cycle 7 day 1. Samples were obtained from an open-label, multicenter, first-in-human phase I dose-escalation trial of ivuxolimab. The trial enrolled adults with locally advanced or metastatic head and neck squamous cell, hepatocellular, melanoma or renal cell carcinoma. Before TCR sequencing, CD4+ and CD8+ T cells were separately sorted from peripheral blood. The germline ends are 10 bases apart after V is trimmed by 1 base and J by 4 bases. Its CDR3 holds 15 amino acids, cysteine through phenylalanine. Only CDR3 DNA remains: 45 bases, in frame from the first base. Based on the germline V gene, the CDR1 and CDR2 sequences are ENHRY and SYGVKD. To sequence the TCRbeta CDR3 region, genomic DNA was isolated from the sorted cells. TCRbeta CDR3 regions were sequenced using the immunoSEQ Assay. Drawn from immuneACCESS, this table holds only the in-frame rearrangements with V and J called that TCRdb kept. Clones are partly lost; checked studies trace under half to an unresolved V gene and leave the rest unexplained. This sample has tens of thousands of clones in its table, and approximately 90% of those were observed once. 0.3% to 0.45% of the sample belongs to the ten largest clones.

This clone was seen more than once but under ten times. Its antigen has not been determined. No qualities accompany the bases; no much larger clone lies one base away. Sequencing used CD4+ or CD8+ T cells sorted from blood, obtained in a trial of the OX40 agonist ivuxolimab. This chain joins TRBV10-3 to TRBJ2-2; the D call could be TRBD1 or TRBD2, with each sharing 5 bases. The receptor's source is an adult with an advanced solid tumor such as melanoma, head and neck, liver or kidney cancer. The CDR3: CAISEWVRGTGELFF. The bases read TGTGCCATCAGTGAGTGGGTGAGGGGCACCGGGGAGCTGTTTTTT.